The 24 T cell receptor beta chains below all came from one sample that was sequenced in a study of breast tumors, draining lymph nodes, adjacent tissues. Samples came from axillary lymph nodes draining the breast cancer. MiXCR, run by TCRdb on the multiplex PCR reads, gives a single entry per CDR3 protein. Of about 130,000 distinct CDR3 sequences listed, roughly 20% are singletons. The sequenced sample was axillary lymph node tissue. The receptors come from a female donor with breast cancer. Some clones in this sample may be carry-over from other donors' samples.

This clonotype was seen only a few times. The chain employs TRBV6-1 and TRBJ2-2; D gene unclear. Germline CDR1 and CDR2: MNHNS and SASEGT. This CDR3 contains 13 residues. Between the trimmed V and J ends, which lost 5 bases and 1 base, there was a span of 5 bases. CDR3 in amino acids: CASSNGNTGELFF. The CDR3 DNA is TGTGCCAGCAGTAACGGGAACACCGGGGAGCTGTTTTTT.

Only a few counts were recorded for this clonotype. V usage is TRBV3-1 and J usage is TRBJ2-2; D is undetermined. Germline lookup yields CDR1 LGHDT and CDR2 YNNKEL (reference sequence). The CDR3 is made up of 15 amino acids. Deletions cut 0 bases from V and 1 base from J, with 6 bases between. The CDR3 loop reads CASSQDMGNTGELFF. The CDR3 bases are TGTGCCAGCAGCCAAGATATGGGGAACACCGGGGAGCTGTTTTTT.

In this sample, this clonotype turned up a few times. The CDR3 DNA is TGTGCCAGCAGTTCTAGCGGAGGATACAATGAGCAGTTCTTC. It yields the protein CASSSSGGYNEQFF. The chain employs TRBV12-3 or TRBV12-4 and TRBJ2-1, with 7 bases lining up with TRBD2. Germline trimming cut 4 bases from V and 4 bases from J; bases unmatched to any gene: 4. The CDR3 has 14 amino acids.

This clonotype appeared many times. The chain couples TRBV28 to TRBJ2-7; weak D call: TRBD2 (5 bases). The length of the CDR3 is 16 residues. Trimming removed 6 bases at V and 2 bases at J, with 20 bases between. Germline values: CDR1 MDHEN, CDR2 SYDVKM. CDR3 sequence reads: CASSGRGTIIPYEQYF. The DNA for the CDR3 is TGTGCCAGCAGCGGACGGGGAACTATTATTCCCTACGAGCAGTACTTC. The complete variable domain, with remaining parts taken from reference TRBV28 and TRBJ2-7, reads DVKVTQSSRYLVKRTGEKVFLECVQDMDHENMFWYRQDPGLGLRLIYFSYDVKMKEKGDIPEGYSVSREKKERFSLILESASTNQTSMYLCASSGRGTIIPYEQYFGPGTRLTVT.

This chain uses TRBV7-2 with TRBJ2-1; either TRBD1 or TRBD2 may supply D (6 bases each). There are 14 residues in the CDR3. CDR1 and CDR2 from the germline V gene are SGHTA and FQGNSA. V lost 5 bases and J 12 bases, leaving 20 bases between the germline ends. The CDR3 DNA sequence: TGTGCCAGCAGCGGCGGGACCCAGGGGTGGGGGCAGTTCTTC. Translated: CASSGGTQGWGQFF.

This clonotype was observed many times. The chain uses TRBV7-9 and TRBJ2-7, with a possible D match to TRBD1 (6 bases). V lost 5 bases to trimming and J lost 2 bases, with 13 bases between them. The CDR3 spans 14 residues. Germline lookup yields CDR1 SEHNR and CDR2 FQNEAQ (reference sequence). CDR3 loop: CASSTGTYTYEQYF. The CDR3, as DNA: TGTGCCAGCAGCACCGGGACATATACCTACGAGCAGTACTTC.

As regards this clonotype: This may come from a read error, since a much larger clone is one base off. This sequence joins TRBV10-3 and TRBJ2-3, with TRBD2 identical over 11 bases. Germline V gives CDR1 ENHRY, CDR2 SYGVKD. J was trimmed by 8 bases and V by 6 bases; bases with no gene match: 13. There are 16 residues in the CDR3. This CDR3 reads CAIRGSSGRMVGTQYF. CDR3 coding DNA: TGTGCCATCAGAGGTTCTAGCGGGAGGATGGTAGGTACGCAGTATTTT.

This clonotype was counted between two and nine times. One end of the junction fails to match germline, which may point to a read error. V usage is TRBV4-1 and J usage is TRBJ2-1; TRBD1 agrees at 9 bases. The germline V gene has CDR1 MGHRA and CDR2 YSYEKL. This CDR3 is built from 15 residues. The CDR3 DNA reads TGCGCCGGCAGCCAAAACAGGGGGCGTAGGGATGAGCAGTTCTTC. Protein product: CAGSQNRGRRDEQFF.

This clonotype was seen at least ten times. The gene calls are TRBV24-1 and TRBJ2-2, with D uncertain. V gave up 10 bases and J gave up 7 bases, with 9 bases separating them. Germline loops: CDR1 KGHDR, CDR2 SFDVKD. There are 11 residues in the CDR3. The CDR3 region has the DNA TGTGCCACTTGGTCTAACGGGGAGCTGTTTTTT. It translates to CATWSNGELFF.

This clonotype has ten or more counts. V and J are TRBV20-1 and TRBJ2-1, with D perhaps TRBD2 (5 bases). The CDR3 runs 17 residues. Germline CDR1 and CDR2: DFQATT and SNEGSKA (reference sequence). CDR3 nucleotides: TGCACCCCCGGTTATTTGTCTGAGGGTCGGTTTGGGAATGAGCAGTTCTTC. It encodes CTPGYLSEGRFGNEQFF.

This clonotype was seen many times. V is TRBV10-1 and J is TRBJ2-1; D perhaps matches TRBD2 (5 bases). V lost 0 bases and J 7 bases, leaving 10 bases between the germline ends. From germline, CDR1 is WNHNN and CDR2 SYGVQD (reference sequence). The CDR3 runs 14 residues. The CDR3 here is CASSESLARNEQFF. The CDR3 coding sequence is TGCGCCAGCAGTGAGTCATTAGCGAGGAATGAGCAGTTCTTC.

At least ten counts were recorded for this clonotype. This chain links TRBV10-1 with TRBJ2-1; 8 nucleotides align to TRBD2. With 5 bases clipped from V and 8 bases from J, the junction kept 8 bases outside the gene matches. This CDR3 region has 14 residues. Germline V gives CDR1 WNHNN, CDR2 SYGVQD (reference sequence). The CDR3: CASSRAGVGDEQFF. The CDR3 DNA reads TGCGCCAGCAGTCGAGCGGGAGTGGGAGATGAGCAGTTCTTC.

The chain employs TRBV10-2 and TRBJ2-3, with D possibly being TRBD1 (6 bases). CDR3 length equals 11 residues. CDR1 WSHSY and CDR2 SAAADI come from the germline V gene. V was trimmed by 6 bases and J by 5 bases, leaving 6 bases between them. The CDR3 DNA sequence: TGCGCCAGCAGGACAGGAGATACGCAGTATTTT. Its translation: CASRTGDTQYF.

This clonotype was found many times. The V call is TRBV7-3, the J call TRBJ1-3; D not resolved. V gave up 5 bases and J gave up 1 base, with 6 bases separating them. There are 13 residues in the CDR3. Looked up from germline, CDR1 is SGHTA and CDR2 is FQGTGA. CDR3 protein: CASSGDSGNTIYF. The DNA of the CDR3 is TGTGCCAGCAGCGGAGATTCTGGAAACACCATATATTTT.

This clonotype showed up many times. V gene TRBV2 combines with J gene TRBJ1-2, with D unresolved. The CDR3 is 13 residues long. Trimming pared 6 bases from V and 2 bases from J, leaving 10 bases between. Per germline, CDR1 SNHLY and CDR2 FYNNEI. The CDR3: CASRATANYGYTF. The CDR3 nucleotides read TGTGCCAGCAGAGCGACCGCGAACTATGGCTACACCTTC.

This clonotype occurred many times. This chain uses TRBV20-1 with TRBJ2-7; D assignment may be TRBD1 or TRBD2 (5 bases each). The CDR3 contains 16 residues. Germline CDR1 and CDR2: DFQATT and SNEGSKA (reference sequence). Trimming removed 5 bases at V and 1 base at J, with 21 bases between. The CDR3 DNA sequence: TGCAGTGCTGGGGCCGGGGAACAGACGTGGTCCTACGAGCAGTACTTC. Translation: CSAGAGEQTWSYEQYF.

In this sample, this clonotype turned up many times. V is TRBV27 and J is TRBJ2-2; tentative D call: TRBD2 (6 bases). Germline lookup yields CDR1 MNHEY and CDR2 SMNVEV (reference sequence). Trimming shortened V by 4 bases and J by 5 bases, and 8 bases separated the two germline ends. This CDR3 is 13 amino acids long. CDR3 DNA sequence: TGTGCCAGCAGTTATGGGGGGACCGGGGAGCTGTTTTTT. Amino acid sequence: CASSYGGTGELFF.

This clonotype has ten or more counts. This chain uses TRBV29-1 with TRBJ1-5, with D possibly TRBD1 on 6 matching bases. In germline, CDR1 is SQVTM, CDR2 ANQGSEA. The CDR3 has 13 amino acids. V was shortened by 4 bases and J by 4 bases, with 11 bases between the two germline ends. DNA of the CDR3: TGCAGCGTTGGGACTCAGGGGAATCAGCCCCAGCATTTT. It is translated as CSVGTQGNQPQHF.

This clonotype came up many times. V usage is TRBV20-1 and J usage is TRBJ2-7, with D tentatively TRBD1 or TRBD2 (7 bases each). CDR1 and CDR2 (germline): DFQATT, SNEGSKA (reference sequence). Trimming removed 0 bases at V and 9 bases at J, with 18 bases between. The CDR3 is 14 amino acids. The CDR3 here is CSARDGRGGEGQYF. Here the CDR3 DNA reads TGCAGTGCTAGAGATGGCAGGGGGGGGGAGGGGCAGTACTTC.

A remark on this clonotype: Just one base apart from a much larger clone, this may be a read error. J is TRBJ2-1 and V is TRBV4-1; D gene uncertain. Germline loops: CDR1 MGHRA, CDR2 YSYEKL. Trimming took off 4 bases at V and 1 base at J, with 17 bases between the two ends. The CDR3 sequence is 17 residues long. This chain's CDR3 is CASSLGNGRMSYNEQFF. The CDR3 DNA sequence: TGCGCCAGCAGCCTAGGAAATGGAAGGATGTCCTACAATGAGCAGTTCTTC.

This rearrangement joins TRBV28 to TRBJ2-4; TRBD1 is a possible D gene (5 bases). The ends were cut back, 6 bases at V and 4 bases at J, with 25 bases in the middle. The CDR3 length is 18 residues. The V gene's germline CDR1 is MDHEN and CDR2 SYDVKM. In nucleotides, the CDR3 is TGTGCCAGCAGCCCCCGCCCGGGTCCAAGGGGCGCGAAAAACATTCAGTACTTC. Residues: CASSPRPGPRGAKNIQYF. Variable domain in full (rest from reference TRBV28 and TRBJ2-4): DVKVTQSSRYLVKRTGEKVFLECVQDMDHENMFWYRQDPGLGLRLIYFSYDVKMKEKGDIPEGYSVSREKKERFSLILESASTNQTSMYLCASSPRPGPRGAKNIQYFGAGTRLSVL.

This clonotype was recorded many times. CDR3 nucleotides: TGTGCCAGCTCACCACGTAGCGGGAGAACAGATACGCAGTATTTT. Protein product: CASSPRSGRTDTQYF. The V gene is TRBV18, the J gene TRBJ2-3; 9 positions agree with TRBD2. The V and J ends lost 1 base and 3 bases, in that order; junction bases with no gene match: 2. Germline V gene data show CDR1 as KGHSH and CDR2 as LQKENI. CDR3 size: 15 residues.

This clonotype was picked up many times. A read error may account for a junction end that differs from germline. The chain couples TRBV7-7 to TRBJ2-1; D tentatively fits TRBD1 or TRBD2 (5 bases each). Germline lookup yields CDR1 SSHAT and CDR2 FNYEAQ (reference sequence). This CDR3 comprises 14 residues. The CDR3 nucleotides are TGTGCTAGCAGCGTCACGGCCGGGGCCGATGAGCAGTTCTTC. It translates to CASSVTAGADEQFF.

The table lists this clonotype with many counts. V usage is TRBV13 and J usage is TRBJ1-3; D is unresolved. The CDR3 is 15 residues long. V was trimmed by 1 base and J by 3 bases, leaving 10 bases between them. Germline V lookup: CDR1 PRHDT, CDR2 FYEKMQ (reference sequence). The CDR3 is CASSLAWVDGNTIYF. In DNA, the CDR3 is TGTGCCAGCAGCTTAGCCTGGGTGGATGGAAACACCATATATTTT.